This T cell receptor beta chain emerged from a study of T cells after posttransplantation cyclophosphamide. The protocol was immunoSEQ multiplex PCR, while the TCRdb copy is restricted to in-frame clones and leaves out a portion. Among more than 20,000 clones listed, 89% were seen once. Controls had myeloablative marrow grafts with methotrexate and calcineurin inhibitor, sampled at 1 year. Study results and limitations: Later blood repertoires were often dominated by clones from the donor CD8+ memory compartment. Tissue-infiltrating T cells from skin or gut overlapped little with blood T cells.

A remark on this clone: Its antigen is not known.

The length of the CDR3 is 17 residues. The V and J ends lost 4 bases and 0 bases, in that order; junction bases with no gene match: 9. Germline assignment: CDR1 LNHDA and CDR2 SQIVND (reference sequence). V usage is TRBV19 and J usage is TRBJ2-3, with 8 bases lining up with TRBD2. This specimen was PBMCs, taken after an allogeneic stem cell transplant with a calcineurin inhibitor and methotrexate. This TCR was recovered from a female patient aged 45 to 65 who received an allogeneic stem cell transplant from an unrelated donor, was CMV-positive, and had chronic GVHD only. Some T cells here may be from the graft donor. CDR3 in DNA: TGTGCCAGTAGTACGCTATGGACTAGCCCTAGCACAGATACGCAGTATTTT. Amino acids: CASSTLWTSPSTDTQYF.